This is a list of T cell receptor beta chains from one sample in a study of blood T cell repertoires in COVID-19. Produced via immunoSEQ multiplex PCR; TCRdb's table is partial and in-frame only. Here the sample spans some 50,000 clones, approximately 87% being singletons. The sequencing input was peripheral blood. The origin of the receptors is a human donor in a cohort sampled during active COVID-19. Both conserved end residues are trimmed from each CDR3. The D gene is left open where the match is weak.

CDR3 protein: ASSSGTGNDQPQH
J gene: TRBJ1-5
V gene: TRBV7-6
D gene: TRBD1

CDR3 protein: ATSRREALHTDTQY
J gene: TRBJ2-3
V gene: TRBV24-1
D gene: TRBD2

CDR3 protein: ASSLGLAGVSDTQY
J gene: TRBJ2-3
V gene: TRBV5-1
D gene: TRBD2

CDR3 protein: ASSLGPGLGSTGELF
J gene: TRBJ2-2
V gene: TRBV11-2
D gene: TRBD2

CDR3 protein: ASSQTGWGAEAF
J gene: TRBJ1-1
V gene: TRBV14
D gene: -

CDR3 protein: ASSLPGQGTDYT
J gene: TRBJ1-2
V gene: TRBV7-6
D gene: TRBD1

CDR3 protein: ASSRSGRAATTEQF
J gene: TRBJ2-1
V gene: TRBV7-6
D gene: TRBD2

CDR3 protein: ASSTDRYNEQF
J gene: TRBJ2-1
V gene: TRBV27
D gene: -

CDR3 protein: ASSLTGVAF
J gene: TRBJ1-1
V gene: TRBV5-8
D gene: -

CDR3 protein: ASSLRDGGDTDTQY
J gene: TRBJ2-3
V gene: TRBV9
D gene: -

CDR3 protein: ASSLGGAEAF
J gene: TRBJ1-1
V gene: TRBV7-9
D gene: -

CDR3 protein: AIGQGGHNT
J gene: TRBJ1-2
V gene: TRBV5-4
D gene: TRBD1

CDR3 protein: ATGAGGPKTDTQY
J gene: TRBJ2-3
V gene: TRBV24-1
D gene: TRBD2

CDR3 protein: ATSRSDRLAGNEQF
J gene: TRBJ2-1
V gene: TRBV15
D gene: TRBD2

CDR3 protein: ASSLGGTGKETQY
J gene: TRBJ2-5
V gene: TRBV7-3
D gene: TRBD1

CDR3 protein: ASSERDRGYYEQY
J gene: TRBJ2-7
V gene: TRBV2
D gene: TRBD1

CDR3 protein: ASKASGSTTYEQY
J gene: TRBJ2-7
V gene: TRBV2
D gene: -